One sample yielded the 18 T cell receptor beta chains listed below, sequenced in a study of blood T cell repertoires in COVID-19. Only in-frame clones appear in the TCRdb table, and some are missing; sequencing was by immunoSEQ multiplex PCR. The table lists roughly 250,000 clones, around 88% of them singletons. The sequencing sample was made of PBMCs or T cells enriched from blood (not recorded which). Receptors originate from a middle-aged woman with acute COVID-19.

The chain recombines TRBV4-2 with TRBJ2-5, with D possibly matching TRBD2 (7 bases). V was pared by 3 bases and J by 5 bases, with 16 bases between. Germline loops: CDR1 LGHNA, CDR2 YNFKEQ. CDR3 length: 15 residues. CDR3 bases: TGTGCCAGCAGCCATTCCCCGGCGGGGGCGGAGACCCAGTACTTC. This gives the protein CASSHSPAGAETQYF.

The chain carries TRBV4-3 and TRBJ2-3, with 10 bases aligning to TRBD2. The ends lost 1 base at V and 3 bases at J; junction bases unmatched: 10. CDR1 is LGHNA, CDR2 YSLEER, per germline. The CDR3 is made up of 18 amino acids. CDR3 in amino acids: CASSQARGTSARTDTQYF. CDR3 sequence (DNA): TGCGCCAGCAGCCAAGCTAGGGGGACTAGCGCAAGAACAGATACGCAGTATTTT.

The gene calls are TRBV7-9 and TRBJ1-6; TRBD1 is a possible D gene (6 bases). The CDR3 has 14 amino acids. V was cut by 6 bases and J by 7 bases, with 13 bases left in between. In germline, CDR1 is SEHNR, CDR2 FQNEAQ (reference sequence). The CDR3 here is CASRFGQMNSPLHF. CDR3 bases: TGTGCCAGCAGATTCGGACAGATGAATTCACCCCTCCACTTT.

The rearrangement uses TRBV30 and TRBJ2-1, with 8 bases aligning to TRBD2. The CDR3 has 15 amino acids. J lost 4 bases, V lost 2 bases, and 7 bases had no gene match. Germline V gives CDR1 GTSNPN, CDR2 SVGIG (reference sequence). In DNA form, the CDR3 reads TGTGCCTGGAGTAGGGGACTAGGACTATACAATGAGCAGTTCTTC. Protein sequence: CAWSRGLGLYNEQFF.

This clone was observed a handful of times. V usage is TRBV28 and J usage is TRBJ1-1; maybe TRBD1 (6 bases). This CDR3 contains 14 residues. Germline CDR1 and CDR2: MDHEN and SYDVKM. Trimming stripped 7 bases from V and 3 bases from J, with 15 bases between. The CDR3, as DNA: TGTGCCAGCATCGAGACCACAGGGTACACTGAAGCTTTCTTT. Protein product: CASIETTGYTEAFF.

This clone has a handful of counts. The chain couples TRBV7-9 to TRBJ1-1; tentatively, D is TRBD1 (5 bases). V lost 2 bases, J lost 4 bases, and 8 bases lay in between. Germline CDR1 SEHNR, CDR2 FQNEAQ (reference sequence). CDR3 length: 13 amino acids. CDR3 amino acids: CASSLLGGTEAFF. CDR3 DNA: TGTGCCAGCAGCTTATTGGGGGGCACTGAAGCTTTCTTT.

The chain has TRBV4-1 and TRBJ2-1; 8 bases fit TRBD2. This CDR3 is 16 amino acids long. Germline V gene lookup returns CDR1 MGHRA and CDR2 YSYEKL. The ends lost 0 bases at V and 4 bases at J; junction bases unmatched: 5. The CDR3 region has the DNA TGCGCCAGCAGCCAAGAGGTCGCTAGCGGGTACAATGAGCAGTTCTTC. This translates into CASSQEVASGYNEQFF.

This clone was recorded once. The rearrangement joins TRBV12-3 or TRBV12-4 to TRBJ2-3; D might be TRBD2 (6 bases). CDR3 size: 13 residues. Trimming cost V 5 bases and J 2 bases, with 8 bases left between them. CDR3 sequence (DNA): TGTGCCAGCAGTCCGGGGGACACAGATACGCAGTATTTT. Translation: CASSPGDTDTQYF.

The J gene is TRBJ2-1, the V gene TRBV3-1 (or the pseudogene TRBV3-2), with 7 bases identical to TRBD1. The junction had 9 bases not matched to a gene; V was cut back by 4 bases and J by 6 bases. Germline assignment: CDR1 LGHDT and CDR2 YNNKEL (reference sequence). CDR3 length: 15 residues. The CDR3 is CASSLSGQLRNEQFF. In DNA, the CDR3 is TGTGCCAGCAGCCTTTCGGGACAGCTCCGCAATGAGCAGTTCTTC.

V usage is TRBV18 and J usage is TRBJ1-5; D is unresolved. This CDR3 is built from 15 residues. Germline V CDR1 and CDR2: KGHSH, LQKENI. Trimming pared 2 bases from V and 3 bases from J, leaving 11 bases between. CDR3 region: CASSPSGVSNQPQHF. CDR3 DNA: TGTGCCAGCTCACCAAGCGGGGTCTCCAATCAGCCCCAGCATTTT.

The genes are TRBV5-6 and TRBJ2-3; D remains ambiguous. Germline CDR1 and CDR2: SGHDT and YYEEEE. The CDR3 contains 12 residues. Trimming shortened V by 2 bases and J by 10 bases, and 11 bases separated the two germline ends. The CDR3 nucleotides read TGTGCCAGCAGCTTTGCGGTTGAGTCGCAGTATTTT. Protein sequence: CASSFAVESQYF.

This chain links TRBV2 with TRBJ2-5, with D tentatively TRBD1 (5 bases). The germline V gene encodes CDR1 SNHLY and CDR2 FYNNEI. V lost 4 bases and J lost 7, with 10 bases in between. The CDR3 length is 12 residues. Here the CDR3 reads CASSGQLVTQYF. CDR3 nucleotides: TGTGCCAGCAGTGGACAGCTAGTGACCCAGTACTTC.

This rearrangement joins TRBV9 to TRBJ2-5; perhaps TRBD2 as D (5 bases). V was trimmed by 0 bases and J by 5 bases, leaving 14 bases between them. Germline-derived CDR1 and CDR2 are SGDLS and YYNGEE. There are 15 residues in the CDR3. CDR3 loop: CASSVGVRSGETQYF. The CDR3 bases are TGTGCCAGCAGCGTAGGGGTTAGATCGGGGGAGACCCAGTACTTC.

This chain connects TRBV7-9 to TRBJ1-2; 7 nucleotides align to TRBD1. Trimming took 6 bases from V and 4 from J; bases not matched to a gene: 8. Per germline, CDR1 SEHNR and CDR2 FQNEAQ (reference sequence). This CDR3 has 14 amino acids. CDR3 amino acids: CASSIDRVIYGYTF. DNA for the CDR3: TGTGCCAGCAGTATTGACAGGGTAATCTATGGCTACACCTTC.

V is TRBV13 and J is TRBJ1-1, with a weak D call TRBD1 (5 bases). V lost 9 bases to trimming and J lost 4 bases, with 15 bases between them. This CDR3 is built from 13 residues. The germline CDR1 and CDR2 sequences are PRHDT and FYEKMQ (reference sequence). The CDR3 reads CASSAGQGTEAFF. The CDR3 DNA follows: TGTGCCAGTTCCGCAGGGCAAGGCACTGAAGCTTTCTTT.

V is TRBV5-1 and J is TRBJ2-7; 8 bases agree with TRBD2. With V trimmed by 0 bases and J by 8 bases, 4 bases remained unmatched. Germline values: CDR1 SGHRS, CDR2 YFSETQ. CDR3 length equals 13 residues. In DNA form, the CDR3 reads TGCGCCAGCAGCTTGGAGGCTAGCGGGCAGCAGTACGTC. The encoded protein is CASSLEASGQQYV.

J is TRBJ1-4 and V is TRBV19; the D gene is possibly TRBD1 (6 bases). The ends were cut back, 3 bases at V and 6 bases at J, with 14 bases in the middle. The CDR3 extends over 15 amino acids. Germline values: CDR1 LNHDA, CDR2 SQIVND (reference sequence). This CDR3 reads CASSIFGTQDEKLFF. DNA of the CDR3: TGTGCCAGTAGTATTTTCGGGACACAAGATGAAAAACTGTTTTTT. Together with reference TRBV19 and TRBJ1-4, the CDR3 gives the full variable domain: DGGITQSPKYLFRKEGQNVTLSCEQNLNHDAMYWYRQDPGQGLRLIYYSQIVNDFQKGDIAEGYSVSREKKESFPLTVTSAQKNPTAFYLCASSIFGTQDEKLFFGSGTQLSVL.

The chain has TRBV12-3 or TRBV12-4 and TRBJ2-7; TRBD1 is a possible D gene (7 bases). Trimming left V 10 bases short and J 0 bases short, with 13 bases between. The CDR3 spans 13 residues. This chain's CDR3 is CATGGTVSYEQYF. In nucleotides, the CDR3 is TGTGCCACTGGGGGGACAGTCTCCTACGAGCAGTACTTC.